This TCR beta chain emerged from a study of blood T cell repertoires in COVID-19. About the study: The study drew acute and convalescent COVID-19 samples from the United States, Italy and Spain. Nucleic acid was either cDNA or gDNA, and it came from T cells, B-cell-depleted T cells, or PBMCs.

Original processing notes: The assay estimated nucleated cells by amplifying reference gene primers. TCRdb's copy holds only in-frame clones and misses some; the assay was immunoSEQ multiplex PCR. V and J calls and clone size are given by that table; D and trimming were obtained from the DNA. This sample has some 120,000 clones, with around 87% found just once. V lost 5 bases, J lost 4 bases, and 20 bases lay in between. The CDR3 has 16 amino acids. Germline V gene sequence: CDR1 SGHVS, CDR2 FNYEAQ. Specimen: peripheral blood. This TCR was recovered from a woman aged 60-70 years with acute or convalescent COVID-19. The V gene is TRBV7-6, the J gene TRBJ1-1, with D unresolved. DNA for the CDR3: TGTGCCAGCAGCCCAAGACCGGTCGGTGGAGTCACTGAAGCTTTCTTT. This translates into CASSPRPVGGVTEAFF.